The clone carrying this TCR beta chain was detected once. What it binds is unknown. This record belongs to a study of cytomegalovirus exposure and HLA in healthy donors. The PCR contained 60 Vbeta and 13 Jbeta primers. Repertoires were generated with immunoSEQ multiplex PCR, while TCRdb's copy carries only in-frame clones and drops some. The sample lists 90,000 to 100,000 clones; around 68% were seen once. Germline V CDR1 and CDR2: MDHEN, SYDVKM. The CDR3 sequence is 17 residues long. V was pared by 2 bases and J by 3 bases, with 9 bases of the junction left unmatched. Study-wide points: Altogether, around 160 TCR beta chains were recorded as cytomegalovirus-associated. Common viral pathogens seemed to be connected with several of the most significant clusters, according to a later analysis.

Each donor was healthy, and each was a bone marrow donor. The chain uses TRBV28 and TRBJ1-5; 8 nucleotides match TRBD1. The clonotype originates from a female donor in good health and CMV-seronegative. The specimen was PBMCs. The CDR3, as DNA: TGTGCCAGCAGTTTAGGTGTACAGGGGGTTCACAATCAGCCCCAGCATTTT. Translation: CASSLGVQGVHNQPQHF.